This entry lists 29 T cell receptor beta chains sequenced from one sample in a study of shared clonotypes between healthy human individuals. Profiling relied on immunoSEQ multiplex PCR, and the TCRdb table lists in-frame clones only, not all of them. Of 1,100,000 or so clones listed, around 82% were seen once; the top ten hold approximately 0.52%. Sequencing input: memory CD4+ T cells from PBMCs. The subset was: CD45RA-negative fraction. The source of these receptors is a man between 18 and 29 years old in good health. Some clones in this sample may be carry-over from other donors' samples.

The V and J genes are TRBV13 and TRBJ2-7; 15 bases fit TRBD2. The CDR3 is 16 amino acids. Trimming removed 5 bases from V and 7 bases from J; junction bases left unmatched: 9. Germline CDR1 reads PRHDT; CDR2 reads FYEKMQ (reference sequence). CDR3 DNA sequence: TGTGCCAGCAGCCCCCGGACTAGCGGGAGGGTCCGGGAGCAGTACTTC. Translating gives CASSPRTSGRVREQYF.

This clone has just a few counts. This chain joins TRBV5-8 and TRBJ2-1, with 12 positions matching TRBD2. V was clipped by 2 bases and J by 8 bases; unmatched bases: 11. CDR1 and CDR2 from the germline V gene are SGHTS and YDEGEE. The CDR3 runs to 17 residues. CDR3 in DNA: TGTGCCAGCAGCTTCGCTAGGACTAGCGGGGCTCGCGATGAGCAGTTCTTC. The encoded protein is CASSFARTSGARDEQFF. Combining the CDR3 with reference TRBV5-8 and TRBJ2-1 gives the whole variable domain EAGVTQSPTHLIKTRGQQATLRCSPISGHTSVYWYQQALGLGLQFLLWYDEGEERNRGNFPPRFSGRQFPNYSSELNVNALELEDSALYLCASSFARTSGARDEQFFGPGTRLTVL.

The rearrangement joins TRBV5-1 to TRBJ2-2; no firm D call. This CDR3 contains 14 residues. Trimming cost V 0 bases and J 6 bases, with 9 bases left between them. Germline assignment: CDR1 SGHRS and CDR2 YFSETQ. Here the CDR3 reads CASSLGPYSGELFF. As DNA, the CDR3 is TGCGCCAGCAGCTTGGGACCCTACTCCGGGGAGCTGTTTTTT.

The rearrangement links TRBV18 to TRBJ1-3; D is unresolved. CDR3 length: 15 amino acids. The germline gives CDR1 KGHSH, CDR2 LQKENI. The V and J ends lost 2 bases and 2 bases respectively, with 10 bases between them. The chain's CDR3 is CASSPRIETGNTIYF. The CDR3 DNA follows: TGTGCCAGCTCACCAAGGATCGAGACTGGAAACACCATATATTTT.

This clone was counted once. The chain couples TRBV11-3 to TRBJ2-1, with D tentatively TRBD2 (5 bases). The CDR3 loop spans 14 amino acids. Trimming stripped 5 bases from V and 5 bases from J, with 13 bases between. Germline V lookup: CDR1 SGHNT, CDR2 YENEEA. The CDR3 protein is CASSPTSTHNEQFF. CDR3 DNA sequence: TGTGCCAGCAGCCCTACTAGTACCCACAATGAGCAGTTCTTC.

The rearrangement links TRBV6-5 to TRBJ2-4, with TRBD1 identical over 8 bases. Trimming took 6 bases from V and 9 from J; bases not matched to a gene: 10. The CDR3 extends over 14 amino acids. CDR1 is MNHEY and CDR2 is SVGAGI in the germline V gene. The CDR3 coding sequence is TGTGCCAGCAGATCCGGACAGGGAACGGCCATTCAGTACTTC. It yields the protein CASRSGQGTAIQYF.

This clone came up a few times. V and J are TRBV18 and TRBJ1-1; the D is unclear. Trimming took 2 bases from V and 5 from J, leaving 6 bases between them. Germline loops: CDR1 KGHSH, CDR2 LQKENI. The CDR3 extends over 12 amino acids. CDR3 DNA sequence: TGTGCCAGCTCACCAAGGGTAACTGAAGCTTTCTTT. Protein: CASSPRVTEAFF.

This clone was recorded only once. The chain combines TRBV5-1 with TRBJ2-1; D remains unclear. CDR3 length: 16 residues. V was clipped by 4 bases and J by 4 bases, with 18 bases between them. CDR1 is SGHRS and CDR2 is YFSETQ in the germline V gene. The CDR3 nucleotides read TGCGCCAGCAGCCCGGAAGGCAATCTGGGGTACAATGAGCAGTTCTTC. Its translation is CASSPEGNLGYNEQFF.

As DNA, the CDR3 is TGTGCCAGCAGTTTAAAGGCCCTGGACAGAGCTAATTCACCCCTCCACTTT. Encoded protein: CASSLKALDRANSPLHF. The chain has TRBV27 and TRBJ1-6; tentatively, D is TRBD1 (6 bases). Trimming stripped 2 bases from V and 6 bases from J, with 17 bases between. There are 17 residues in the CDR3. Germline V gene lookup returns CDR1 MNHEY and CDR2 SMNVEV (reference sequence).

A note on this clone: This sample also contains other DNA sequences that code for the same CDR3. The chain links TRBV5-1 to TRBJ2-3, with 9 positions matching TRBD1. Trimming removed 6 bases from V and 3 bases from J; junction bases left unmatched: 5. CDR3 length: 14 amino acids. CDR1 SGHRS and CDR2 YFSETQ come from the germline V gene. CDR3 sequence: CASTPGQGTDTQYF. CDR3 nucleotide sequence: TGCGCCAGCACCCCGGGACAGGGAACAGATACGCAGTATTTT.

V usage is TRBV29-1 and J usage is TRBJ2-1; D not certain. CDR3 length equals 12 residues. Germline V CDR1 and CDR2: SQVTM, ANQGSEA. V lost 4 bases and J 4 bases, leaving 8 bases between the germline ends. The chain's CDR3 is CSVVEHYNEQFF. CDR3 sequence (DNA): TGCAGCGTTGTCGAACATTACAATGAGCAGTTCTTC.

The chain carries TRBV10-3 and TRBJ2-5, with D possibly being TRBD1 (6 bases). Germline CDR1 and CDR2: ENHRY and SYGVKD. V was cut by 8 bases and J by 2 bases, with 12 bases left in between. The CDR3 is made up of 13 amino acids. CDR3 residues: CAIGGTLQETQYF. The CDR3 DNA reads TGTGCCATCGGTGGGACACTTCAAGAGACCCAGTACTTC.

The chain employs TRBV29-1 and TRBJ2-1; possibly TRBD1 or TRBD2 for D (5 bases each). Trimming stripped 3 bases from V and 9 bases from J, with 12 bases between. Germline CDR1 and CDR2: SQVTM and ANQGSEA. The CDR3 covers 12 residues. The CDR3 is CSVDRDRIEQFF. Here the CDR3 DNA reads TGCAGCGTTGATCGGGACCGCATTGAGCAGTTCTTC.

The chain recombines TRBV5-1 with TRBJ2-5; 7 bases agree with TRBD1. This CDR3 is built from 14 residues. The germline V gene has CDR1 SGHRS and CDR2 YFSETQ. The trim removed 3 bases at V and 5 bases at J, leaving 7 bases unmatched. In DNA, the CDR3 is TGCGCCAGCAGCTCGACAGGGAATATGGAGACCCAGTACTTC. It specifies CASSSTGNMETQYF. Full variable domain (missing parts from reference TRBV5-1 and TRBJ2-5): KAGVTQTPRYLIKTRGQQVTLSCSPISGHRSVSWYQQTPGQGLQFLFEYFSETQRNKGNFPGRFSGRQFSNSRSEMNVSTLELGDSALYLCASSSTGNMETQYFGPGTRLLVL.

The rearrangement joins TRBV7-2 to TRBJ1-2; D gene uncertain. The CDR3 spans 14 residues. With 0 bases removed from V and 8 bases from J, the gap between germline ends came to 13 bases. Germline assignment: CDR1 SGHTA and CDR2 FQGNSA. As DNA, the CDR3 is TGTGCCAGCAGCTTAGCGCGAACGTCCGGCGGCTACACCTTC. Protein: CASSLARTSGGYTF.

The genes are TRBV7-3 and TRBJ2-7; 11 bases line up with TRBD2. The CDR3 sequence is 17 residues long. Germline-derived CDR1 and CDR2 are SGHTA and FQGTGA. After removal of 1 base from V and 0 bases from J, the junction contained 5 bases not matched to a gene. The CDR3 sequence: CASSLILAGGNSYEQYF. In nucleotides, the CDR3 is TGTGCCAGCAGCTTAATCCTAGCGGGAGGCAACTCCTACGAGCAGTACTTC.

In DNA, the CDR3 is TGTGCCAGCAGTTCCGGGACTAGCGGGAGAAGGAGGTTCCGCACAGATACGCAGTATTTT. Translated: CASSSGTSGRRRFRTDTQYF. V usage is TRBV6-8 and J usage is TRBJ2-3, with 14 bases lining up with TRBD2. Germline V gene sequence: CDR1 MNHGY, CDR2 SAAAGT. This CDR3 is built from 20 residues. V lost 4 bases and J lost 1; bases outside the gene matches: 13.

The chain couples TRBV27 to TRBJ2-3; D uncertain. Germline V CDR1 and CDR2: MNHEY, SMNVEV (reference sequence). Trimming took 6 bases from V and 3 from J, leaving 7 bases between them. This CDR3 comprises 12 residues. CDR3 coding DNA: TGTGCCAGCAGGGGCCGTACAGATACGCAGTATTTT. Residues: CASRGRTDTQYF.

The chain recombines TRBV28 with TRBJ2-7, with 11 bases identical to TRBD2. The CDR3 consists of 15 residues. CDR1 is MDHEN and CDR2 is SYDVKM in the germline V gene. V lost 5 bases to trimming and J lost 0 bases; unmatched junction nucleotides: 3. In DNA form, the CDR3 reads TGTGCCAGCAGTCGTAGCGGGAGGGCCTCCTACGAGCAGTACTTC. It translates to CASSRSGRASYEQYF. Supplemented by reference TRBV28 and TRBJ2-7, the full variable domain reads DVKVTQSSRYLVKRTGEKVFLECVQDMDHENMFWYRQDPGLGLRLIYFSYDVKMKEKGDIPEGYSVSREKKERFSLILESASTNQTSMYLCASSRSGRASYEQYFGPGTRLTVT.

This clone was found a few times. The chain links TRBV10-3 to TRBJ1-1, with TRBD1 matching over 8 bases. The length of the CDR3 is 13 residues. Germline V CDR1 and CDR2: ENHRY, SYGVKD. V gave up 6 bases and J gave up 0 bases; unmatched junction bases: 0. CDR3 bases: TGTGCCATCAGGGACAGGGTGAACACTGAAGCTTTCTTT. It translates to CAIRDRVNTEAFF.

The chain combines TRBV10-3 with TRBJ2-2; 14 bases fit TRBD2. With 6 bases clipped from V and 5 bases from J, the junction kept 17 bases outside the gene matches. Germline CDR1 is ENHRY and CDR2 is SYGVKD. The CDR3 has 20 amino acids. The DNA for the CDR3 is TGTGCCATCAGAGACACTGCAACCGGGACTAGCGGGAGAAGAACCGGGGAGCTGTTTTTT. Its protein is CAIRDTATGTSGRRTGELFF.

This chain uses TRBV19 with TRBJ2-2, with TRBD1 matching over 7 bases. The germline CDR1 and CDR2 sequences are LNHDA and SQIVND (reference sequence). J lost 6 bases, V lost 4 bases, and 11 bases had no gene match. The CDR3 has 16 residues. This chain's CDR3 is CASSNGQALPAGELFF. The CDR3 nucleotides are TGTGCCAGTAGTAATGGACAGGCGCTTCCGGCCGGGGAGCTGTTTTTT.

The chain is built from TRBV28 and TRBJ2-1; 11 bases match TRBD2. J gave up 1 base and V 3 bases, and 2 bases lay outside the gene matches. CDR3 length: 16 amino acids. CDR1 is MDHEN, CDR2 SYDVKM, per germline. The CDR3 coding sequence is TGTGCCAGCAGTTTCGCTAGCGGGGGGTCCTACAATGAGCAGTTCTTC. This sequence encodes CASSFASGGSYNEQFF.

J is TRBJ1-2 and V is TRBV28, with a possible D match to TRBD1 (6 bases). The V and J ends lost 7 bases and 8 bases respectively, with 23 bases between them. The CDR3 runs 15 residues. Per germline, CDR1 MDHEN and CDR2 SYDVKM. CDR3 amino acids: CASTSPGGGSIGYTF. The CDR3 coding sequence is TGTGCCAGCACCTCTCCGGGGGGCGGATCAATAGGCTACACCTTC.

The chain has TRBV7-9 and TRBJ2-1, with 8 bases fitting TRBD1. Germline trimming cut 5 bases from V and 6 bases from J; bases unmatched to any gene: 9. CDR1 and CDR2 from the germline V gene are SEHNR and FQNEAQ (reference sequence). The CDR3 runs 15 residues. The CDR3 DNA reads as TGTGCCAGCAGCCCCGGACAGGGTGGGGTCAATGAGCAGTTCTTC. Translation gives CASSPGQGGVNEQFF. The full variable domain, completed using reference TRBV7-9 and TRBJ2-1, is DTGVSQNPRHKITKRGQNVTFRCDPISEHNRLYWYRQTLGQGPEFLTYFQNEAQLEKSRLLSDRFSAERPKGSFSTLEIQRTEQGDSAMYLCASSPGQGGVNEQFFGPGTRLTVL.

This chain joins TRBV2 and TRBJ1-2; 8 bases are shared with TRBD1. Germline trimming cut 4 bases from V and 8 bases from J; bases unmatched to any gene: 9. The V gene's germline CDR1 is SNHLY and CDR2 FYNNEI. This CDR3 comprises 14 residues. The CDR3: CASSAGTGSGGYTF. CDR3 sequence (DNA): TGTGCCAGCAGTGCCGGGACAGGATCAGGCGGCTACACCTTC.

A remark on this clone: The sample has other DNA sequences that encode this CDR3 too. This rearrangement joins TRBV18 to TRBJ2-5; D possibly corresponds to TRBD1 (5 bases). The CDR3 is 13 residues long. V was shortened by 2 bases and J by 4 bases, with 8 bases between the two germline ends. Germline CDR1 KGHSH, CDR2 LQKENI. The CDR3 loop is CASSPGQGETQYF. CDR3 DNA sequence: TGTGCCAGCTCACCAGGCCAGGGAGAGACCCAGTACTTC.

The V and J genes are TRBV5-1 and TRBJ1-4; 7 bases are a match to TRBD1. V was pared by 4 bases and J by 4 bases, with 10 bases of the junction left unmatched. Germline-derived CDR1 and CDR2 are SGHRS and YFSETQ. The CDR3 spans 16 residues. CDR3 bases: TGCGCCAGCAGCCCCCCCAGCGGGACAGATAATGAAAAACTGTTTTTT. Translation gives CASSPPSGTDNEKLFF.

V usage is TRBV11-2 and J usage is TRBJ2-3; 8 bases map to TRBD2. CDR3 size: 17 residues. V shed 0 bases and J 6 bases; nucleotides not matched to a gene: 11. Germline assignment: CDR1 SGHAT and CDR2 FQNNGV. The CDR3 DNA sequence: TGTGCCAGCAGCTTAGATTCGGCGGGAGCGGGGGCGGATACGCAGTATTTT. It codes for CASSLDSAGAGADTQYF.